The rows below give T cell receptor beta chains drawn from one sample of a study of T cells after yellow fever vaccination. One entry per CDR3 protein, called by TCRdb with MiXCR from the 5' RACE reads. Among approximately 300,000 distinct CDR3 sequences, 6.8% were seen once, and the ten largest hold 18%. The starting material was PBMCs, obtained roughly 46 days after the first yellow fever vaccination. These receptors were obtained from a man aged 18 to 30 who received the YFV17D yellow fever vaccine. The CDR3 runs from the conserved cysteine through the conserved F or W. A D gene is named only where the DNA matches it firmly. Rows give clone size only sometimes, using once, few, many, or a class for an expanded clone.

TRBV7-2	14	NA	TRBJ1-6	few	TGTGCCAGCAGCTCAACAGGGTGGGGATCACCCCTCCACTTT	CASSSTGWGSPLHF
TRBV7-9	13	NA	TRBJ2-7	few	TGTGCCAGCAGCTTGGCCCAGGCTCACGAGCAGTACTTC	CASSLAQAHEQYF
TRBV5-1	13	NA	TRBJ2-5	NA	TGCGCCAGCAGCGCAGCTTTCCAAGAGACCCAGTACTTC	CASSAAFQETQYF
TRBV5-1	16	NA	TRBJ2-2	few	TGCGCCAGCAGCTTAGTAACGCAAGACCACACCGGGGAGCTGTTTTTT	CASSLVTQDHTGELFF
TRBV5-1	17	TRBD2	TRBJ2-3	few	TGCGCCAGCAGCTTTTCGCCTAGCGGGGGGGCCGGAGATACGCAGTATTTT	CASSFSPSGGAGDTQYF
TRBV5-1	14	NA	TRBJ1-1	many	TGCGCCAGCAGCTTGCTCCCAATGAACACTGAAGCTTTCTTT	CASSLLPMNTEAFF
TRBV7-2	14	NA	TRBJ2-3	few	TGTGCCAGCAGCTCGGGACTGGGCACAGATACGCAGTATTTT	CASSSGLGTDTQYF
TRBV7-9	15	NA	TRBJ2-2	NA	TGTGCCAGCAGCCCCCCCCTCTCAAACACCGGGGAGCTGTTTTTT	CASSPPLSNTGELFF
TRBV12-3/TRBV12-4	14	NA	TRBJ1-5	few	TGTGCCAGCTGGGGGGGGGACAGCAATCAGCCCCAGCATTTT	CASWGGDSNQPQHF
TRBV7-9	15	TRBD2	TRBJ2-1	many	TGTGCCAGCAGCCAGCGGGGGGGACCCTACAATGAGCAGTTCTTC	CASSQRGGPYNEQFF
TRBV18	18	NA	TRBJ2-6	NA	TGTGCCAGCTCACCCCTTACTGAGTGGGTATCTGGGGCCAACGTCCTGACTTTC	CASSPLTEWVSGANVLTF
TRBV29-1	13	TRBD1	TRBJ1-3	many	TGCAGCGGACAGGGGGCAACTGGAAACACCATATATTTT	CSGQGATGNTIYF
TRBV5-1	17	NA	TRBJ1-3	NA	TGCGCCAGCAGCTTGGTTGCGACAGCTAACGGTGGAAACACCATATATTTT	CASSLVATANGGNTIYF
TRBV3-1	18	NA	TRBJ1-1	NA	TGTGCCTTCTGCGCGCAGGGGAGGGGAGTCCTCATGAACACTGAAGCTTTCTTT	CAFCAQGRGVLMNTEAFF
TRBV19	14	NA	TRBJ2-7	NA	TGTGCCAGTAGTAGTGCGGTCCGGGACTACGAGCAGTACTTC	CASSSAVRDYEQYF
TRBV6-5	17	NA	TRBJ2-3	NA	TGTGCCAGCAGTTACTCAGGTCAACCAACTAGCACAGATACGCAGTATTTT	CASSYSGQPTSTDTQYF
TRBV2	14	NA	TRBJ2-1	many	TGTGCCACCCTACTAGGGGGGATCTACAATGAGCAGTTCTTC	CATLLGGIYNEQFF
TRBV7-2	14	TRBD1	TRBJ1-2	NA	TGTGCCAGCACCCCACAGGGGACAGGGCAAGGCTACACCTTC	CASTPQGTGQGYTF
TRBV20-1	11	TRBD2	TRBJ2-1	many	TGCAGTGCTCCGACTAGCGGCCAGCAGTTCTTC	CSAPTSGQQFF
TRBV7-2	13	NA	TRBJ2-3	many	TGTGCCAGCAGCTTAGCCAGGGCAGATACGCAGTATTTT	CASSLARADTQYF
TRBV6-5	14	NA	TRBJ2-1	NA	TGTGCCAGCAGTCGGACAGACTCCTACAATGAGCAGTTCTTC	CASSRTDSYNEQFF
TRBV6-5	15	NA	TRBJ2-7	NA	TGTGCCAGCAGTTACTCCCTGGACAGCGCCTACGAGCAGTACTTC	CASSYSLDSAYEQYF
TRBV7-2	13	NA	TRBJ1-6	NA	TGTGCCAGCAGCTTATCGGCCAGGGCATCCCTCCACTTT	CASSLSARASLHF
TRBV5-1	15	TRBD1	TRBJ1-2	NA	TGCGCCAGCAGCTGGGACAGGGGGACGGACTATGGCTACACCTTC	CASSWDRGTDYGYTF
TRBV6-2/TRBV6-3	16	NA	TRBJ1-5	NA	TGTGCCAGCAGTTATGCGAGGGCAGGGGGCAATCAGCCCCAGCATTTT	CASSYARAGGNQPQHF
TRBV18	15	NA	TRBJ1-2	few	TGTGCCAGCTCACGGGACGGATCAGCTAACTATGGCTACACCTTC	CASSRDGSANYGYTF
TRBV7-9	17	NA	TRBJ1-1	few	TGTGCCAGCAGCTTACCAAGGGGACTCAGGGCTGGCACTGAAGCTTTCTTT	CASSLPRGLRAGTEAFF
TRBV24-1	13	TRBD1	TRBJ1-2	NA	TGTGCCACCAGTGCGGGACAGGGTACAGGCTACACCTTC	CATSAGQGTGYTF
TRBV4-2	15	NA	TRBJ2-2	NA	TGTGCCAGCAACCGCGGGGGCTCGAACACCGGGGAGCTGTTTTTT	CASNRGGSNTGELFF
TRBV7-2	15	TRBD1	TRBJ1-2	NA	TGTGCCAGCAGCTACATCGACAGGGCCGTCTATGGCTACACCTTC	CASSYIDRAVYGYTF
TRBV19	14	NA	TRBJ1-2	few	TGTGCCAGTAGTATTAGGGGAGCGAACTATGGCTACACCTTC	CASSIRGANYGYTF
TRBV6-5	15	NA	TRBJ1-2	few	TGTGCCAGCAGCCGCTTCAAGGGCAATAACTATGGCTACACCTTC	CASSRFKGNNYGYTF
TRBV5-1	17	TRBD1	TRBJ2-1	NA	TGCGCCAGCCAATTACAGGGGTTCGGGGTTTCTTCCGATGAGCAGTTCTTC	CASQLQGFGVSSDEQFF
TRBV5-1	16	TRBD2	TRBJ2-1	few	TGCGCCAGCAGCTTCGCGAGCGGGGGGGTTTTTAATGAGCAGTTCTTC	CASSFASGGVFNEQFF
TRBV20-1	13	NA	TRBJ1-2	few	TGCAGTGCAGCAGGAGGGGTGATCTATGGCTACACCTTC	CSAAGGVIYGYTF
TRBV4-1	16	NA	TRBJ2-7	NA	TGCGCCAGCAGCCACCCTCCGGCAGGGAGCTCCTACGAGCAGTACTTC	CASSHPPAGSSYEQYF
TRBV15	14	NA	TRBJ2-1	NA	TGTGCCACCAGCAGACTGGACGGCTACAATGAGCAGTTCTTC	CATSRLDGYNEQFF
TRBV4-1	14	NA	TRBJ1-2	NA	TGCGCCAGCAGCCAAGTGACGGGCAACTGGGGCTACACCTTC	CASSQVTGNWGYTF
TRBV2	15	TRBD1	TRBJ2-3	few	TGTGCCAGCAGCAGACAGGGTAGTTACACAGATACGCAGTATTTT	CASSRQGSYTDTQYF
TRBV9	15	TRBD2	TRBJ2-3	many	TGTGCCAGCAACCCCGGGACTAGGTGGACAGATACGCAGTATTTT	CASNPGTRWTDTQYF
TRBV7-2	15	NA	TRBJ1-4	NA	TGTGCCAGCAGCTTAGTTGGGGGGATTAATGAAAAACTGTTTTTT	CASSLVGGINEKLFF
TRBV7-8	14	NA	TRBJ2-5	NA	TGTGCCAGCAGCCTTGGGCCTTCTGGGGAGACCCAGTACTTC	CASSLGPSGETQYF
TRBV27	13	NA	TRBJ2-5	many	TGTGCCAGCAGGGGGACCGCCGATATGACCCAGTACTTC	CASRGTADMTQYF
TRBV7-9	14	NA	TRBJ1-2	few	TGTGCCAGCAACCCCCTTGTCCAAGACTATGGCTACACCTTC	CASNPLVQDYGYTF
TRBV9	15	TRBD2	TRBJ2-1	NA	TGTGCCAGCAGCGTTAGCGGGGGGATCTACAATGAGCAGTTCTTC	CASSVSGGIYNEQFF
TRBV6-1	16	TRBD1	TRBJ1-6	NA	TGTGCCAGCATCGGGGGGGGAGACAGGGGGCGATCACCCCTCCACTTT	CASIGGGDRGRSPLHF
TRBV5-8	16	NA	TRBJ1-5	few	TGTGCCAGCAGCTTGAGGGACATGATTAGCAATCAGCCCCAGCATTTT	CASSLRDMISNQPQHF
TRBV15	15	TRBD1	TRBJ2-2	many	TGTGCCACCAGAATACAGGGGTTCCCCACCGGGGAGCTGTTTTTT	CATRIQGFPTGELFF
TRBV12-3/TRBV12-4	14	NA	TRBJ2-3	NA	TGTGCCAGCAGTTTAACCACTAGCACAGATACGCAGTATTTT	CASSLTTSTDTQYF
TRBV5-1	15	NA	TRBJ1-5	few	TGCGCCAGCAGCCCCCTAGGTAATAGCAATCAGCCCCAGCATTTT	CASSPLGNSNQPQHF
TRBV5-1	13	NA	TRBJ1-1	many	TGCGCCAGCAGCTTCGGGGGGGACACTGAAGCTTTCTTT	CASSFGGDTEAFF
TRBV7-2	15	NA	TRBJ1-5	few	TGTGCCAGCAGCTTAGGGGACGGTAGCAATCAGCCCCAGCATTTT	CASSLGDGSNQPQHF
TRBV6-1	15	NA	TRBJ1-2	NA	TGTGCCAGCACCCCCAGCCTGGAAGGAAACTATGGCTACACCTTC	CASTPSLEGNYGYTF
TRBV4-3	15	TRBD1	TRBJ1-6	few	TGCGCCAGCAGCTCTCGGACAGGGATGAGTTCACCCCTCCACTTT	CASSSRTGMSSPLHF
TRBV19	11	TRBD1	TRBJ2-1	NA	TGTGCCAGTAGAAGGGGGCCTGAGCAGTTCTTC	CASRRGPEQFF
TRBV10-3	14	NA	TRBJ2-5	many	TGTGCCATCAGTGTGGCAGGACTCCAAGAGACCCAGTACTTC	CAISVAGLQETQYF
TRBV7-2	15	TRBD1	TRBJ2-4	few	TGTGCCAGCAGCGGGACCAGGGGGACCAAAAACATTCAGTACTTC	CASSGTRGTKNIQYF
TRBV29-1	17	NA	TRBJ2-3	many	TGCAGCGTTTTACCGGTCGAGAGGAGGGTCAGCACAGATACGCAGTATTTT	CSVLPVERRVSTDTQYF
TRBV7-9	15	TRBD1	TRBJ1-1	many	TGTGCCAGCAGCTCCGCCGGGACAGGGAGGCCTGAAGCTTTCTTT	CASSSAGTGRPEAFF
TRBV7-8	14	TRBD1	TRBJ2-5	many	TGTGCCAGCAGCTTAGGACAGGGGTCAGGGACCCAGTACTTC	CASSLGQGSGTQYF